Presented here are 8 T cell receptor beta chains from one specimen sequenced in a study of CD8 T cells in Susac syndrome. Reverse transcription used roughly 0.45 to 1 ug RNA and random hexamers. From the immunoSEQ multiplex PCR reads, TCRdb called clonotypes with MiXCR, one entry per CDR3 protein. The profile shows just under 150,000 distinct CDR3 sequences, roughly 94% of them singletons. The sample comprised CD4+ T cells from PBMCs. Source of these receptors: a human donor in good health.

This clonotype was recorded only once. The chain links TRBV5-1 to TRBJ2-2, with 10 bases identical to TRBD2. CDR1 and CDR2 (germline): SGHRS, YFSETQ. Trimming at V came to 1 base and at J to 5 bases, leaving 2 bases not matched to a gene. The CDR3 covers 15 residues. DNA for the CDR3: TGCGCCAGCAGCTTGACACTAGCGGGAACCGGGGAGCTGTTTTTT. Residues: CASSLTLAGTGELFF. The complete variable domain, with remaining parts taken from reference TRBV5-1 and TRBJ2-2, reads KAGVTQTPRYLIKTRGQQVTLSCSPISGHRSVSWYQQTPGQGLQFLFEYFSETQRNKGNFPGRFSGRQFSNSRSEMNVSTLELGDSALYLCASSLTLAGTGELFFGEGSRLTVL.

The J gene is TRBJ1-1, the V gene TRBV18; possibly TRBD1 for D (5 bases). V was pared by 3 bases and J by 6 bases, with 8 bases between. The CDR3 consists of 12 residues. CDR1 and CDR2 (germline): KGHSH, LQKENI. The CDR3: CASSPDSAEAFF. CDR3 nucleotides: TGTGCCAGCTCACCCGACAGCGCTGAAGCTTTCTTT.

V is TRBV6-2 or TRBV6-3 and J is TRBJ2-3, with TRBD1 matching over 8 bases. Germline V gene sequence: CDR1 MNHEY, CDR2 SVGEGT. With V trimmed by 4 bases and J by 10 bases, 1 base remained unmatched. The CDR3 runs 11 residues. CDR3 bases: TGTGCCAGCAGTTCCAGGGGGCCGCAGTATTTT. Translated, it gives CASSSRGPQYF.

This clonotype was seen a single time. The V call is TRBV10-3, the J call TRBJ2-7, with 9 bases that match TRBD2. CDR1 and CDR2 (germline): ENHRY, SYGVKD. J gave up 2 bases and V 4 bases, and 6 bases lay outside the gene matches. The CDR3 sequence is 15 residues long. The CDR3, as DNA: TGTGCCATCAGTGTCAATAGCGGGGGAACCTACGAGCAGTACTTC. Translation gives CAISVNSGGTYEQYF.

V usage is TRBV5-1 and J usage is TRBJ2-3; D unresolved. Trimming pared 7 bases from V and 4 bases from J, leaving 13 bases between. The CDR3 covers 13 residues. CDR1 SGHRS and CDR2 YFSETQ come from the germline V gene. The CDR3 DNA reads TGCGCCAGCTTCCTCGCTGGGCCAGATACGCAGTATTTT. This encodes CASFLAGPDTQYF. Together with reference TRBV5-1 and TRBJ2-3, the CDR3 gives the full variable domain: KAGVTQTPRYLIKTRGQQVTLSCSPISGHRSVSWYQQTPGQGLQFLFEYFSETQRNKGNFPGRFSGRQFSNSRSEMNVSTLELGDSALYLCASFLAGPDTQYFGPGTRLTVL.

This chain links TRBV15 with TRBJ2-1, with unresolved D. Germline V CDR1 and CDR2: LNHNV, YYDKDF (reference sequence). Trimming took 4 bases from V and 8 from J, leaving 6 bases between them. This CDR3 is 11 amino acids long. The CDR3 loop reads CATSIPDEQFF. Here the CDR3 DNA reads TGTGCCACCAGCATCCCTGATGAGCAGTTCTTC.

This rearrangement joins TRBV2 to TRBJ1-5; no reliable D call. The germline V gene has CDR1 SNHLY and CDR2 FYNNEI. This CDR3 spans 14 amino acids. Trimming cost V 2 bases and J 4 bases, with 9 bases left between them. CDR3 amino acids: CASSELGGNQPQHF. The CDR3 DNA reads as TGTGCCAGCAGTGAACTTGGAGGGAATCAGCCCCAGCATTTT.

This clonotype was counted a single time. The chain employs TRBV15 and TRBJ2-5; D remains unclear. Germline loops: CDR1 LNHNV, CDR2 YYDKDF (reference sequence). With 0 bases removed from V and 5 bases from J, the gap between germline ends came to 7 bases. The CDR3 is 13 amino acids. CDR3 sequence (DNA): TGTGCCACCAGCAGAGATTTTCGGGAGACCCAGTACTTC. Translating it yields CATSRDFRETQYF.